This TCR beta chain stems from a study of T cells in Graves' hyperthyroidism and ophthalmopathy. Amplification of TCR beta CDR3 regions used RNA as the template. The study used the HTBI primer set for a first-round RT-PCR of the TCR CDR3. TCRdb recomputed calls from the multiplex PCR reads with MiXCR, one row per CDR3 protein. This sample carries about 180,000 distinct CDR3 sequences, about 9.4% of them seen once, and the ten largest clones take over 20%. This clonotype showed up many times. Sequencing input: blood. This TCR came from a woman under 30 with Graves' hyperthyroidism that later progressed to Graves' ophthalmopathy.

The CDR3 DNA is TGTGCCACCTCACGTAGCGGGAGTGCCCAAGATACGCAGTATTTT. Its protein is CATSRSGSAQDTQYF. The chain has TRBV10-3 and TRBJ2-3; 9 bases are a match to TRBD2. The germline V gene has CDR1 ENHRY and CDR2 SYGVKD. V lost 10 bases to trimming and J lost 5 bases; unmatched junction nucleotides: 13. This CDR3 contains 15 residues.